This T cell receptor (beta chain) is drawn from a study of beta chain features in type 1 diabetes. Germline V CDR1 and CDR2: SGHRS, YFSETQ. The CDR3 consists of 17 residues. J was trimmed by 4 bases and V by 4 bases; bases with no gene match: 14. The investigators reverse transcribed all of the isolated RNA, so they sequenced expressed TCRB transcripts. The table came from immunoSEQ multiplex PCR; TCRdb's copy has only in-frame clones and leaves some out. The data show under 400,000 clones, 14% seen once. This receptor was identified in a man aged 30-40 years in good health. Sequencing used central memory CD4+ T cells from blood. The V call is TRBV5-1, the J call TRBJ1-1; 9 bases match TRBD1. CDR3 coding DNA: TGCGCCAGCAGCCCGGACAGGGGAGGGATTGGGGGCACTGAAGCTTTCTTT. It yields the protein CASSPDRGGIGGTEAFF.